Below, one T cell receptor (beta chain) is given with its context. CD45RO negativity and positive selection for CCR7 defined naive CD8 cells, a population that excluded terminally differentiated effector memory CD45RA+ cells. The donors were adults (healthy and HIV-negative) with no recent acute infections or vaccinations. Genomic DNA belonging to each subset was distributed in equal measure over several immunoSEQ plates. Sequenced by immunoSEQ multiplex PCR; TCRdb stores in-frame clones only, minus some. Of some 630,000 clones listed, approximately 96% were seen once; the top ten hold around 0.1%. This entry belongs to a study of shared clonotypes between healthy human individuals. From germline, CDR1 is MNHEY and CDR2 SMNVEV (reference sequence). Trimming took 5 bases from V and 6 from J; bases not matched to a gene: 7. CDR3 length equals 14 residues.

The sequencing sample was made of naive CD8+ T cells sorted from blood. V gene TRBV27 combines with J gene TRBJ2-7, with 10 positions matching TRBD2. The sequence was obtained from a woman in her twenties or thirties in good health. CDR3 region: CASSILAGSFEQYF. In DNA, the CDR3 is TGTGCCAGCAGTATACTAGCGGGGAGTTTCGAGCAGTACTTC.